The rows below give T cell receptor beta chains drawn from one sample of a study of CD8+ T cells in alopecia areata. Profiling relied on immunoSEQ multiplex PCR, and the TCRdb table lists in-frame clones only, not all of them. The sample shows 200,000 or so clones, over 45% of them seen only once. The specimen was CD4+ T cells sorted from blood, collected at week 24, from a patient treated with tofacitinib. The receptors originated from a human donor with alopecia areata. Each CDR3 is given with its conserved first and last residue. The D gene is left open where the match is weak. Expanded clones are given a class, and other clones once, few, many or no size at all.

V,D,size,J,CDR3,DNA
TRBV29-1,.,.,TRBJ2-3,CSVEPGTDTQYF,TGCAGCGTTGAGCCGGGCACAGATACGCAGTATTTT
TRBV16,.,few,TRBJ1-2,CASSQSTLVDGYTF,TGTGCCAGCAGCCAAAGTACCTTGGTGGATGGCTACACCTTC
TRBV29-1,.,few,TRBJ2-1,CSVEVTGVQGGGYNEQFF,TGCAGCGTTGAGGTGACAGGGGTACAGGGCGGGGGCTACAATGAGCAGTTCTTC
TRBV12-5,.,.,TRBJ2-1,CASGPGWDRDEQFF,TGTGCTAGTGGCCCAGGGTGGGATAGGGATGAGCAGTTCTTC
TRBV5-6,TRBD1,.,TRBJ2-5,CASSSGAGRGQETQYF,TGTGCCAGCAGCTCTGGGGCTGGCAGGGGGCAGGAGACCCAGTACTTC
TRBV5-6,.,.,TRBJ1-3,CASSATFPGNTIYF,TGTGCCAGCAGCGCCACATTCCCTGGAAACACCATATATTTT
TRBV27,TRBD1,few,TRBJ1-6,CASSEQGYNSPLHF,TGTGCCAGCAGTGAACAGGGGTATAATTCACCCCTCCACTTT
TRBV7-8,.,.,TRBJ2-5,CASSFTETQYF,TGTGCCAGCAGCTTCACGGAGACCCAGTACTTC
TRBV30,.,once,TRBJ1-5,CAWSVGRDPNQPQHF,TGTGCCTGGAGTGTAGGCAGGGACCCCAATCAGCCCCAGCATTTT
TRBV29-1,TRBD1,.,TRBJ2-7,CSVEGQGAYEQYF,TGCAGCGTCGAGGGTCAGGGGGCTTACGAGCAGTACTTC
TRBV7-2,.,.,TRBJ1-6,CASSLGQNNSPLHF,TGTGCCAGCAGCTTAGGACAGAATAATTCACCCCTCCACTTT
TRBV7-3,.,.,TRBJ2-5,CASSSYREETQYF,TGTGCCAGCAGCTCCTACAGGGAAGAGACCCAGTACTTC
TRBV30,TRBD2,few,TRBJ2-1,CAWSDPGLASYNEQFF,TGTGCCTGGAGTGATCCGGGACTAGCGTCCTACAATGAGCAGTTCTTC
TRBV23-1,.,once,TRBJ1-5,CASSQQPQHF,TGCGCCAGCAGTCAACAGCCCCAGCATTTT
TRBV28,TRBD1,.,TRBJ2-7,CASSNPGQDYEQYF,TGTGCCAGCAGCAACCCGGGACAGGACTACGAGCAGTACTTC
TRBV5-1,.,few,TRBJ2-5,CASSLGADQETQYF,TGCGCCAGCAGCTTGGGGGCTGATCAAGAGACCCAGTACTTC
TRBV25-1,.,.,TRBJ2-1,CASSENPPALHNEQFF,TGTGCCAGCAGTGAAAATCCGCCGGCCTTACACAATGAGCAGTTCTTC
TRBV23-1,.,.,TRBJ2-7,CASSQSADPKDGDQELYEQYF,TGCGCCAGCAGTCAATCGGCCGACCCAAAGGACGGGGACCAGGAGCTGTACGAGCAGTACTTC
TRBV15,.,medium-sized,TRBJ2-6,CATSRDPLGATGANVLTF,TGTGCCACCAGCAGAGACCCGCTCGGGGCCACTGGGGCCAACGTCCTGACTTTC
TRBV7-8,.,.,TRBJ2-5,CASSFGPTGQETQYF,TGTGCCAGCAGCTTTGGGCCGACAGGCCAAGAGACCCAGTACTTC
TRBV18,.,.,TRBJ1-1,CASSPRDGEAFF,TGTGCCAGCTCACCACGGGACGGTGAAGCTTTCTTT
TRBV27,TRBD1,.,TRBJ1-2,CASSHGQGNYGYTF,TGTGCCAGCAGCCACGGACAGGGAAACTATGGCTACACCTTC
TRBV5-1,.,.,TRBJ2-7,CASSLIVLQEGREQYF,TGCGCCAGCAGCTTGATAGTTTTACAGGAAGGACGCGAGCAGTACTTC
TRBV28,.,.,TRBJ2-3,CASRDAGVTDTQYF,TGTGCCAGCAGGGACGCAGGGGTCACAGATACGCAGTATTTT
TRBV2,.,few,TRBJ1-2,CASSGTPSYGYTF,TGTGCCAGCAGTGGGACACCGTCCTATGGCTACACCTTC
TRBV11-2,.,once,TRBJ2-2,CASSLEPGGELFF,TGTGCCAGCAGCTTAGAACCGGGCGGGGAGCTGTTTTTT
TRBV7-3,.,.,TRBJ2-3,CASSWRSTDTQYF,TGTGCCAGCAGCTGGAGGAGCACAGATACGCAGTATTTT
TRBV5-1,.,.,TRBJ1-1,CASSLATQAGVGEAFF,TGCGCCAGCAGCTTGGCCACTCAAGCGGGGGTGGGTGAAGCTTTCTTT
TRBV29-1,TRBD1,once,TRBJ1-1,CSVAGTGTEAFF,TGCAGCGTTGCCGGGACAGGGACCGAAGCTTTCTTT
TRBV6-6,.,.,TRBJ1-6,CASSRGPGENSPLHF,TGTGCCAGCAGTCGGGGACCCGGGGAGAATTCACCCCTCCACTTT
TRBV9,TRBD2,.,TRBJ2-1,CASSVEAGGYNEQFF,TGTGCCAGCAGCGTAGAGGCGGGAGGGTACAATGAGCAGTTCTTC
TRBV4-2,TRBD2,.,TRBJ2-7,CASSQGLAGPYEQYF,TGTGCCAGCAGCCAAGGGCTAGCGGGGCCCTACGAGCAGTACTTC
TRBV19,TRBD2,.,TRBJ2-1,CASAAGGLAGGHEQFF,TGTGCCAGCGCAGCAGGAGGACTAGCGGGAGGCCATGAGCAGTTCTTC
TRBV29-1,TRBD2,.,TRBJ2-7,CSVAGTSVYTYEQYF,TGCAGCGTTGCCGGGACTAGCGTTTACACCTACGAGCAGTACTTC
TRBV15,.,.,TRBJ2-3,CATSRVKADTQYF,TGTGCCACCAGCCGAGTGAAGGCAGATACGCAGTATTTT